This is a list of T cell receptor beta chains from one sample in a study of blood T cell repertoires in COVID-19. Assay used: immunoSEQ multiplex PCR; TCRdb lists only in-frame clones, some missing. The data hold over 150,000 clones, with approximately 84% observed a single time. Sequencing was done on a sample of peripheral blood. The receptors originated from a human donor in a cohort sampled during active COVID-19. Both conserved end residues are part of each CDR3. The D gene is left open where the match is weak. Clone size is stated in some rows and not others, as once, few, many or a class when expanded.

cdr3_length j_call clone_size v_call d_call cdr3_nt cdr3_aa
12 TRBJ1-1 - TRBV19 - TGTGCCAGTAGTATTGGGAGGACTGAAGCTTTCTTT CASSIGRTEAFF
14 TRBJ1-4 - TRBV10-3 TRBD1 TGTGCCATCGGGGGGACAGGGACGAATGAAAAACTGTTTTTT CAIGGTGTNEKLFF
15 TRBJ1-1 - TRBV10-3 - TGTGCCATCAGTGAGTCGACCCGGGGTTACACTGAAGCTTTCTTT CAISESTRGYTEAFF
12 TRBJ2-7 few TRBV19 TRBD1 TGTGCCAGTAGCCGGGACAGCGGCGAGCAGTACTTC CASSRDSGEQYF
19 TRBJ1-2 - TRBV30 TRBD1 TGTGCCTGGAGTGTACGATGGGACAGGGGCTTTACACCATTCTATGGCTACACCTTC CAWSVRWDRGFTPFYGYTF
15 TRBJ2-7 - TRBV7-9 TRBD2 TGTGCCAGCAGCTCCGGTAGCGGGGGGGCCTACGAGCAGTACTTC CASSSGSGGAYEQYF
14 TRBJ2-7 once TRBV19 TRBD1 TGTGCCAGTAGTATAGGGGGGACAGCCTACGAGCAGTACTTC CASSIGGTAYEQYF
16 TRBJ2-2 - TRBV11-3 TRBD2 TGTGCCAGCAGCTCGACTAGCGGGGCTAACACCGGGGAGCTGTTTTTT CASSSTSGANTGELFF
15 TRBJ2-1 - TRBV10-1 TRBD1 TGCGCCAGCAGTAAACCGGGACAGGGGTTCGATGAGCAGTTCTTC CASSKPGQGFDEQFF
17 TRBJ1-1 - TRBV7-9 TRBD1 TGTGCCAGCAGCTCCCCCGGGACAGGGGGCGTACACACTGAAGCTTTCTTT CASSSPGTGGVHTEAFF
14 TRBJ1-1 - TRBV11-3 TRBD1 TGTGCCAGCAGCTTTTCAGGGGGGAGGACTGAAGCTTTCTTT CASSFSGGRTEAFF
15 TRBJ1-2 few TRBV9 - TGTGCCAGCAGCGTAGATGGCAGGGGTGGCTATGGCTACACCTTC CASSVDGRGGYGYTF
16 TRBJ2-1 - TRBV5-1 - TGCGCCAGCAGGTTAGAGCGGGACAGGTCCTACAATGAGCAGTTCTTC CASRLERDRSYNEQFF
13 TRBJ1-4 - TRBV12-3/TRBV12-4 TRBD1 TGTGCCAGCCTGCAACAGGGGAATGAAAAACTGTTTTTT CASLQQGNEKLFF
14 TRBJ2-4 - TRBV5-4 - TGTGCCAGCAGCTATTGGACAGACAAAAACATTCAGTACTTC CASSYWTDKNIQYF
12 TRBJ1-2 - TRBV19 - TGTGCCAGTAGCGACACGAACTATGGCTACACCTTC CASSDTNYGYTF
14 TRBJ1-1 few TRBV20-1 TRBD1 TGCAGTGCTAGTCTACAGGGGGCGTACACTGAAGCTTTCTTT CSASLQGAYTEAFF
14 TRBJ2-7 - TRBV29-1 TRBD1 TGCAGCGTGACACTGGGACAGGGGATCCACGAGCAGTACTTC CSVTLGQGIHEQYF
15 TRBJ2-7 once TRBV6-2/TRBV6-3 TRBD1 TGTGCCAGCAGTTCTTGGGGGGACAGGGCCTACGAGCAGTACTTC CASSSWGDRAYEQYF
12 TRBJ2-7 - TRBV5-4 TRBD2 TGTGCCAGCAGCTGGGGGGGCTACGAGCAGTACTTC CASSWGGYEQYF
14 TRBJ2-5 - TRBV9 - TGTGCCAGCAGCGTAAGCGCGGGGACGGAGACCCAGTACTTC CASSVSAGTETQYF
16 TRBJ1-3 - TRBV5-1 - TGCGCCAGCAGCGGGGGGGCAGCGCCTTCTGGAAACACCATATATTTT CASSGGAAPSGNTIYF
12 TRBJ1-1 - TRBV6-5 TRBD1 TGTGCCGGACAGGGGATGAACACTGAAGCTTTCTTT CAGQGMNTEAFF
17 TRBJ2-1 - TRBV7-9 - TGTGCCAGCAGCTTAGATCAGGCTAAATTAAGGGGCTATGAGCAGTTCTTC CASSLDQAKLRGYEQFF